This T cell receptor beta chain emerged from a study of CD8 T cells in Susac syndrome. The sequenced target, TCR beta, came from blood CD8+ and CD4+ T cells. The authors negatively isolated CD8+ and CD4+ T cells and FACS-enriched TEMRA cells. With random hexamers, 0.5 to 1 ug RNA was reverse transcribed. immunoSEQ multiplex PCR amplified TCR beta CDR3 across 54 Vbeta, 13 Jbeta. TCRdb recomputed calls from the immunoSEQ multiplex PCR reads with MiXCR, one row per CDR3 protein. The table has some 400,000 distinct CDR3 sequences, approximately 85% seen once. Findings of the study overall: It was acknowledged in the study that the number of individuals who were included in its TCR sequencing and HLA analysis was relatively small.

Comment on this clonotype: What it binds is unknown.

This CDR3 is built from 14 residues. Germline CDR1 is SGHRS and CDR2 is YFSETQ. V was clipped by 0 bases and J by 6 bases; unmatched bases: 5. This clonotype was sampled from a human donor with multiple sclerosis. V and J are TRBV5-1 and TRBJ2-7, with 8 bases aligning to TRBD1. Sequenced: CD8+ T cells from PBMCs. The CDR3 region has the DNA TGCGCCAGCAGCTTGGGCAGGGGGCCTATCGAGCAGTACTTC. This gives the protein CASSLGRGPIEQYF. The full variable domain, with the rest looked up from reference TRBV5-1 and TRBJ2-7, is KAGVTQTPRYLIKTRGQQVTLSCSPISGHRSVSWYQQTPGQGLQFLFEYFSETQRNKGNFPGRFSGRQFSNSRSEMNVSTLELGDSALYLCASSLGRGPIEQYFGPGTRLTVT.